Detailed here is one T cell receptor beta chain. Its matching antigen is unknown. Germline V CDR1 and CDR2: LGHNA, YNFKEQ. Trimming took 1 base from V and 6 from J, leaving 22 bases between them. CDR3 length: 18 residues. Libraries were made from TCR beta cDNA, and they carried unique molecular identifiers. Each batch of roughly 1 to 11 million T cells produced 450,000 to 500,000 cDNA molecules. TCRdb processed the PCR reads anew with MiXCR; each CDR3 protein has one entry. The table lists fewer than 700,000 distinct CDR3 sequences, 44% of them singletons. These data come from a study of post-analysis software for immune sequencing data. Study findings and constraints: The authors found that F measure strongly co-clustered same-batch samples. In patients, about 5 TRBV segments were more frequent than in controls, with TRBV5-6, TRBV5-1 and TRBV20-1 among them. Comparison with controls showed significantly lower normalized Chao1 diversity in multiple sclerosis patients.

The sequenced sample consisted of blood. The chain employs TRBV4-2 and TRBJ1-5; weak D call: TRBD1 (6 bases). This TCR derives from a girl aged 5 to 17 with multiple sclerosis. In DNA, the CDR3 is TGTGCCAGCAGCCAAGCGTGGGGGGGCCCCGGTATTGGTCAGCCCCAGCATTTT. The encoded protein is CASSQAWGGPGIGQPQHF.